Listed below are T cell receptor beta chains from one sample, sequenced in a study of neurological immune-mediated disorders. TCRdb passed the 5' RACE reads through MiXCR, listing each CDR3 protein once. The sample yields about 66,000 distinct CDR3 sequences, about 10% seen once. The sequenced sample consisted of PBMCs. Source of these receptors: a man younger than 40 in good health. Both conserved end residues are part of each CDR3. D genes are given only for firm matches. Clone sizes are given selectively: once, few, many, or a class where the clone is expanded.

j_call: TRBJ2-4; clone_size: many; v_call: TRBV27; d_call: TRBD1; cdr3_aa: CASSLTSPRGHVDIQYF; cdr3_nt: TGTGCCAGCAGCCTAACATCCCCCAGGGGGCATGTTGACATTCAGTACTTC
j_call: TRBJ2-1; clone_size: many; v_call: TRBV24-1; d_call: TRBD1; cdr3_aa: CATSETTGSSYNEQFF; cdr3_nt: TGTGCCACCAGTGAGACGACAGGGAGTAGCTACAATGAGCAGTTCTTC
j_call: TRBJ2-1; clone_size: many; v_call: TRBV5-1; d_call: -; cdr3_aa: CASSPPLAINEQFF; cdr3_nt: TGCGCCAGCAGCCCACCTCTAGCGATAAATGAGCAGTTCTTC
j_call: TRBJ2-7; clone_size: many; v_call: TRBV6-1; d_call: TRBD1; cdr3_aa: CASSEGTGLAYEQYF; cdr3_nt: TGTGCCAGCAGTGAGGGGACAGGGCTGGCCTACGAGCAGTACTTC
j_call: TRBJ1-2; clone_size: -; v_call: TRBV12-3/TRBV12-4; d_call: TRBD1; cdr3_aa: CASSLTGGGGYTF; cdr3_nt: TGTGCCAGCAGTTTAACAGGGGGCGGTGGCTACACCTTC
j_call: TRBJ2-7; clone_size: many; v_call: TRBV4-1; d_call: -; cdr3_aa: CASSQGGGGGSYEQYF; cdr3_nt: TGCGCCAGCAGCCAAGGGGGGGGAGGGGGCAGCTACGAGCAGTACTTC
j_call: TRBJ2-2; clone_size: few; v_call: TRBV27; d_call: -; cdr3_aa: CASSLAQAGELFF; cdr3_nt: TGTGCCAGCAGCCTAGCCCAGGCCGGGGAGCTGTTTTTT
j_call: TRBJ2-2; clone_size: many; v_call: TRBV28; d_call: TRBD2; cdr3_aa: CASSKGLPSGGELFF; cdr3_nt: TGTGCCAGCAGCAAGGGACTACCCTCGGGCGGGGAGCTGTTTTTT
j_call: TRBJ2-1; clone_size: many; v_call: TRBV6-6; d_call: TRBD2; cdr3_aa: CASSYSSGSLYNEQFF; cdr3_nt: TGTGCCAGCAGTTACTCTAGCGGGAGCCTCTACAATGAGCAGTTCTTC
j_call: TRBJ1-1; clone_size: many; v_call: TRBV5-1; d_call: TRBD1; cdr3_aa: CASSGKGGASMNTEAFF; cdr3_nt: TGCGCCAGCAGCGGCAAAGGGGGCGCCTCCATGAACACTGAAGCTTTCTTT
j_call: TRBJ2-7; clone_size: many; v_call: TRBV3-1; d_call: -; cdr3_aa: CASSQDQVSGVSHEQYF; cdr3_nt: TGTGCCAGCAGCCAAGATCAGGTATCAGGTGTCTCCCACGAGCAGTACTTC
j_call: TRBJ2-3; clone_size: -; v_call: TRBV20-1; d_call: -; cdr3_aa: CSVPRGRDAQYF; cdr3_nt: TGCAGTGTCCCTCGGGGGCGTGACGCGCAGTATTTT
j_call: TRBJ1-4; clone_size: many; v_call: TRBV5-1; d_call: TRBD1; cdr3_aa: CASSSTTGGGEKLFF; cdr3_nt: TGCGCCAGCAGCTCAACAACAGGGGGTGGGGAAAAACTGTTTTTT
j_call: TRBJ2-3; clone_size: many; v_call: TRBV7-9; d_call: TRBD1; cdr3_aa: CASRAPGQSTDTQYF; cdr3_nt: TGTGCCAGCAGAGCCCCGGGACAGTCCACAGATACGCAGTATTTT
j_call: TRBJ2-7; clone_size: many; v_call: TRBV29-1; d_call: -; cdr3_aa: CSVGGAESSYEQYF; cdr3_nt: TGCAGCGTCGGGGGAGCGGAGAGCTCCTACGAGCAGTACTTC
j_call: TRBJ2-7; clone_size: many; v_call: TRBV6-5; d_call: TRBD1; cdr3_aa: CASSYPGTGMYEQYF; cdr3_nt: TGTGCCAGCAGTTACCCCGGGACAGGGATGTACGAGCAGTACTTC
j_call: TRBJ2-7; clone_size: many; v_call: TRBV6-5; d_call: TRBD2; cdr3_aa: CASSRGGRVNEQYF; cdr3_nt: TGTGCCAGCAGCCGGGGGGGGCGCGTAAACGAGCAGTACTTC
j_call: TRBJ2-5; clone_size: many; v_call: TRBV10-1; d_call: TRBD1; cdr3_aa: CASSGGRGREETQYF; cdr3_nt: TGCGCCAGCAGTGGAGGAAGGGGGCGCGAAGAGACCCAGTACTTC
j_call: TRBJ1-4; clone_size: -; v_call: TRBV27; d_call: TRBD1; cdr3_aa: CASSGTAKLFF; cdr3_nt: TGTGCCAGCAGTGGGACAGCGAAACTATTTTTT
j_call: TRBJ2-1; clone_size: many; v_call: TRBV7-2; d_call: -; cdr3_aa: CASTFSGYNEQFF; cdr3_nt: TGTGCCAGCACCTTTTCGGGGTACAATGAGCAGTTCTTC
j_call: TRBJ2-7; clone_size: many; v_call: TRBV29-1; d_call: TRBD1; cdr3_aa: CSASPLDRGEDYEQYF; cdr3_nt: TGCAGCGCTTCCCCACTCGACAGGGGTGAAGACTACGAGCAGTACTTC
j_call: TRBJ2-1; clone_size: many; v_call: TRBV20-1; d_call: TRBD2; cdr3_aa: CSARGAGNEQFF; cdr3_nt: TGCAGTGCTAGAGGAGCGGGGAATGAGCAGTTCTTC